This entry describes one TCR beta chain. The antigen is unknown. V lost 1 base and J 2 bases, leaving 4 bases between the germline ends. The CDR3 sequence is 13 residues long. Looked up from germline, CDR1 is SEHNR and CDR2 is FQNEAQ (reference sequence). TCR alpha and TCR beta cDNA libraries carrying sample barcodes and UMIs were produced by 5'RACE using constant-segment primers. MiXCR, applied by TCRdb to the 5' RACE reads, yields one record per CDR3 protein. The sample carries roughly 450,000 distinct CDR3 sequences, roughly 18% recorded once. The data belong to a study of T-cell memory formation after mild COVID-19. General study findings and limits: The study found balanced CD4/CD8 in clones contracting day 15 to 85 and a CD4+ lean in later expanders. Some SARS-CoV-2-responding clones were already detected in memory before infection.

The sequenced sample was PBMCs or a T cell subset sorted from them (not recorded which). This TCR derives from a man aged 18 to 35 who had mild COVID-19 (a few samples of this study predate the infection). Cell type and time point are not known. This rearrangement joins TRBV7-9 to TRBJ2-3; unclear D gene. CDR3 DNA sequence: TGTGCCAGCAGCTTAGGTTACACAGATACGCAGTATTTT. This codes for CASSLGYTDTQYF.